Following are 10 T cell receptor beta chains from one sample sequenced in a study of beta chain features in type 1 diabetes. Whole-study results and caveats: Patients with Type 1 diabetes showed moderately but significantly shorter TCRB CDR3s in all four CD4+ subsets.

Isolated RNA was reverse transcribed in full, so expressed TCRB transcripts were sequenced. The protocol was immunoSEQ multiplex PCR, while the TCRdb copy is restricted to in-frame clones and leaves out a portion. The data contain 250,000 or so clones, about 14% of them singletons. For these receptors, no antigen is known. The sample comprised naive CD4+ T cells from blood. These receptor sequences come from a man younger than 40 with type 1 diabetes.

V usage is TRBV10-3 and J usage is TRBJ1-5; a weak D match, TRBD1 (6 bases). The CDR3 extends over 13 amino acids. The V gene's germline CDR1 is ENHRY and CDR2 SYGVKD. Trimming left V 4 bases short and J 3 bases short, with 7 bases between. The CDR3 DNA sequence: TGTGCCATCAGTGGGACAGCCAATCAGCCCCAGCATTTT. It translates to CAISGTANQPQHF.

With regard to this clone: The same CDR3 can be traced to other DNA sequences in this sample. The chain has TRBV7-2 and TRBJ2-5, with a tentative D call TRBD1 (6 bases). Germline CDR1 is SGHTA and CDR2 is FQGNSA. Trimming pared 4 bases from V and 4 bases from J, leaving 10 bases between. The CDR3 runs to 13 residues. Written as DNA, the CDR3 is TGTGCCAGCAGCTCACAGGGTGGAGAGACCCAGTACTTC. Amino acids: CASSSQGGETQYF.

This clone showed up just a few times. The V gene is TRBV19, the J gene TRBJ1-2; TRBD1 is a possible D gene (6 bases). The CDR3 sequence is 13 residues long. V was clipped by 6 bases and J by 8 bases, with 16 bases between them. Germline CDR1 LNHDA, CDR2 SQIVND (reference sequence). The CDR3 protein is CASRIQGIDGYTF. The CDR3 nucleotides read TGTGCCAGTAGGATACAGGGAATAGACGGCTACACCTTC.

The chain recombines TRBV15 with TRBJ2-1; TRBD2 matches 10 bases. V gave up 0 bases and J gave up 9 bases; unmatched junction bases: 8. CDR3 length: 16 residues. The germline gives CDR1 LNHNV, CDR2 YYDKDF (reference sequence). This CDR3 reads CATSRENKGLASEQFF. In nucleotides, the CDR3 is TGTGCCACCAGCAGAGAAAATAAGGGACTAGCGAGTGAGCAGTTCTTC.

This clone was seen only a few times. The rearrangement links TRBV5-4 to TRBJ2-5; 8 bases are a match to TRBD2. J was trimmed by 2 bases and V by 0 bases; bases with no gene match: 9. Looked up from germline, CDR1 is SGHNT and CDR2 is YYREEE (reference sequence). There are 17 residues in the CDR3. The CDR3: CASSLGLGSGKQETQYF. CDR3 sequence (DNA): TGTGCCAGCAGCTTGGGCCTTGGTAGCGGGAAACAAGAGACCCAGTACTTC.

The chain recombines TRBV19 with TRBJ1-5; 12 bases line up with TRBD1. The CDR3 contains 15 residues. The V gene's germline CDR1 is LNHDA and CDR2 SQIVND (reference sequence). Trimming took 6 bases from V and 6 from J; bases not matched to a gene: 6. DNA for the CDR3: TGTGCCAGTAGGCCGGGACAGGGGGCGGTTCAGCCCCAGCATTTT. Translating gives CASRPGQGAVQPQHF.

The chain carries TRBV7-2 and TRBJ2-1; 10 bases match TRBD2. The CDR3 runs to 16 residues. Germline loops: CDR1 SGHTA, CDR2 FQGNSA. With 0 bases clipped from V and 6 bases from J, the junction kept 5 bases outside the gene matches. CDR3 sequence: CASSLAWASGGNEQFF. CDR3 DNA: TGTGCCAGCAGCTTAGCGTGGGCTAGCGGGGGCAATGAGCAGTTCTTC.

Points on this clone: This same CDR3 is encoded by further DNA sequences in the sample. The gene calls are TRBV5-1 and TRBJ2-5; 9 nucleotides agree with TRBD1. CDR1 and CDR2 from the germline V gene are SGHRS and YFSETQ. The CDR3 covers 13 residues. J gave up 5 bases and V 4 bases, and 3 bases lay outside the gene matches. The CDR3 DNA sequence: TGCGCCAGCAGCCCGGGGACAGGGGAGACCCAGTACTTC. Translated: CASSPGTGETQYF.

On this clone: Within the sample, other DNA sequences also encode this same CDR3. The chain links TRBV5-1 to TRBJ1-5; TRBD1 aligns across 9 bases. Germline CDR1 is SGHRS and CDR2 is YFSETQ. V was pared by 4 bases and J by 5 bases, with 4 bases of the junction left unmatched. The CDR3 extends over 14 amino acids. CDR3 sequence (DNA): TGCGCCAGCAGCCCGGACAGGGGTGATCAGCCCCAGCATTTT. Its protein is CASSPDRGDQPQHF.

The rearrangement joins TRBV5-1 to TRBJ2-7, with D tentatively TRBD2 (6 bases). V lost 7 bases, J lost 0 bases, and 17 bases lay in between. This CDR3 is built from 15 residues. CDR1 SGHRS and CDR2 YFSETQ come from the germline V gene. The CDR3 loop reads CASSGGVTSSYEQYF. The CDR3 DNA is TGCGCCAGCTCTGGCGGGGTAACTAGCTCCTACGAGCAGTACTTC. The complete variable domain, with remaining parts taken from reference TRBV5-1 and TRBJ2-7, reads KAGVTQTPRYLIKTRGQQVTLSCSPISGHRSVSWYQQTPGQGLQFLFEYFSETQRNKGNFPGRFSGRQFSNSRSEMNVSTLELGDSALYLCASSGGVTSSYEQYFGPGTRLTVT.